The entry that follows covers one T cell receptor (beta chain) sequence. The entry originates in a study of T cells and copy number aberrations in small-cell lung cancer. Trimming took off 4 bases at V and 2 bases at J, with 12 bases between the two ends. The germline CDR1 and CDR2 sequences are SGDLS and YYNGEE. The CDR3 is made up of 14 amino acids. Produced via immunoSEQ multiplex PCR; TCRdb's table is partial and in-frame only. The sample contains some 6,300 clones, 70% to 80% of which appear only once. This sequence joins TRBV9 and TRBJ2-5; D assignment may be TRBD1 or TRBD2 (5 bases each). The sequence derives from a man aged 45-60 years with small cell lung cancer. Sequencing input: tumor tissue. The chain's CDR3 is CASSSRGEQETQYF. CDR3 nucleotide sequence: TGTGCCAGCAGCTCAAGAGGGGAACAAGAGACCCAGTACTTC.